These 2 T cell receptor beta chains were all obtained from the same sample, sequenced in a study of blood T cell repertoires in COVID-19. TCRdb's copy holds only in-frame clones and misses some; the assay was immunoSEQ multiplex PCR. The table lists about 36,000 clones, approximately 90% of them singletons, with under 5% in the top ten. Specimen: peripheral blood. These receptors were obtained from a human donor in a cohort sampled during active COVID-19.

The gene calls are TRBV27 and TRBJ2-5, with 7 positions matching TRBD1. The length of the CDR3 is 14 residues. Germline lookup yields CDR1 MNHEY and CDR2 SMNVEV (reference sequence). V trimming: 6 bases; J trimming: 0 bases; junction bases outside the gene matches: 4. The DNA for the CDR3 is TGTGCCAGCAGACTACAGGGGTACCAAGAGACCCAGTACTTC. This codes for CASRLQGYQETQYF.

The CDR3 DNA sequence: TGTGCCAGCAGCCAACACCCGGGACTAGCGGGATCTGAGCAGTTCTTC. It specifies CASSQHPGLAGSEQFF. The J gene is TRBJ2-1, the V gene TRBV9, with TRBD2 matching 13 bases. The CDR3 runs to 16 residues. Germline values: CDR1 SGDLS, CDR2 YYNGEE. The junction had 10 bases not matched to a gene; V was cut back by 4 bases and J by 9 bases. Full variable domain (rest looked up from reference TRBV9 and TRBJ2-1): DSGVTQTPKHLITATGQRVTLRCSPRSGDLSVYWYQQSLDQGLQFLIQYYNGEERAKGNILERFSAQQFPDLHSELNLSSLELGDSALYFCASSQHPGLAGSEQFFGPGTRLTVL.